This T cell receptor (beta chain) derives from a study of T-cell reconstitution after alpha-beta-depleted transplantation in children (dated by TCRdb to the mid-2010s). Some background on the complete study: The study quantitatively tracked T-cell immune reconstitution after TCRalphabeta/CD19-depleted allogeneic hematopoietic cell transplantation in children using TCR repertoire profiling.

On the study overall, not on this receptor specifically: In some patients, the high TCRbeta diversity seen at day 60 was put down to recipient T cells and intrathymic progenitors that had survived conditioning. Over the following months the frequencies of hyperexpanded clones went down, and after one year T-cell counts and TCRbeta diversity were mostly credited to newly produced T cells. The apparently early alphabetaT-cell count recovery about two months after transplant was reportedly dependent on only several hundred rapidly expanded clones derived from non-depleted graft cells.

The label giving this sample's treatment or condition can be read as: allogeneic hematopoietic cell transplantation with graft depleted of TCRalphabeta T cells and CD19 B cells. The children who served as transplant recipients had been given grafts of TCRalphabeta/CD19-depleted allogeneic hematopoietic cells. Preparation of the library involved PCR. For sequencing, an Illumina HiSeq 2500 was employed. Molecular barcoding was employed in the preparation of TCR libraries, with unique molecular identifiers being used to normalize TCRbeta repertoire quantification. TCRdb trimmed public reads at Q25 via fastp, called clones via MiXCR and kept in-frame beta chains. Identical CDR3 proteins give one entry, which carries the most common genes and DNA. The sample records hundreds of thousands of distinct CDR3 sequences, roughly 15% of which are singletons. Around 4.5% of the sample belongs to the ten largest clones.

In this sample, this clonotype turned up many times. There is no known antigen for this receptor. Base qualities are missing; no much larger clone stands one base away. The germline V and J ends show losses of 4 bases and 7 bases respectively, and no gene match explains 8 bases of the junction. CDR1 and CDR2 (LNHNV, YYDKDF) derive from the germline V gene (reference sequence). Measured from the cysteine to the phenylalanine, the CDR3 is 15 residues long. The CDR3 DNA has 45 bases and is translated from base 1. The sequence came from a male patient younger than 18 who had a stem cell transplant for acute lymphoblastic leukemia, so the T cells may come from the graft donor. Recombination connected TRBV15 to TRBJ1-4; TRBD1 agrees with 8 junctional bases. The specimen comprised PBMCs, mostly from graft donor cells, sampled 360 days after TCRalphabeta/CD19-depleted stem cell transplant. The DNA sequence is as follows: TGTGCCACCAGCAACAGACAGGGGAGTGGTGAAAAACTGTTTTTT. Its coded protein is CATSNRQGSGEKLFF.